This TCR beta chain is drawn from a study of blood T cell repertoires in COVID-19. Looking at the study overall: Both acute and convalescent COVID-19 samples were obtained from the United States, Italy and Spain. T cells, B-cell-depleted T cells, or PBMCs supplied cDNA or gDNA.

Source study methods: How many nucleated cells were present was estimated from reference gene primer amplification. Clones were sequenced by immunoSEQ multiplex PCR, and TCRdb holds only the in-frame ones, with some missing. V and J calls and clone size are those listed in that table; D and trimming were worked out from the DNA. The sample gives 200,000 or so clones, around three quarters of which show up once; around 5.4% is in the top ten. The germline V gene encodes CDR1 SGHAT and CDR2 FQNNGV. V shed 6 bases and J 8 bases; nucleotides not matched to a gene: 9. The CDR3 sequence is 13 residues long.

Sequencing was done on a sample of peripheral blood. The chain combines TRBV11-2 with TRBJ1-2, with 7 bases that match TRBD1. The TCR originated in a woman between 65 and 79 years old with acute or convalescent COVID-19. CDR3 in DNA: TGTGCCAGCAGTTTGGCGACAGGGACCGGCTACACCTTC. As protein: CASSLATGTGYTF.